A selection of T cell receptor beta chains follows, all from one sample in a study of cytomegalovirus exposure and HLA in healthy donors. Generated by immunoSEQ multiplex PCR, the TCRdb table keeps only in-frame clones and is missing some. This listing includes 160,000 or so clones. The sequenced sample consisted of PBMCs. The receptor source for this set is a man younger than 45 in good health and CMV-seronegative. Each CDR3 is given with its conserved first and last residue. The order of the fields is clone size, D gene, J gene, V gene, CDR3 DNA, CDR3 protein. D genes are given only for firm matches. A clone size is listed for some rows: how often the clone was seen (once, few, many), or a class if it is expanded.

>NA|TRBD1|TRBJ1-1|TRBV25-1
TGTGCCAGCAGAACAGGGGGCGCTCAGGACACTGAAGCTTTCTTT
CASRTGGAQDTEAFF
>NA|TRBD1|TRBJ2-5|TRBV10-1
TGCGCCAGCAGTGAAGAGGGGGCATTACAAGAGACCCAGTACTTC
CASSEEGALQETQYF
>NA|NA|TRBJ1-2|TRBV27
TGTGCCAGCAGTTCGCCCGGGAGGAACTATGGCTACACCTTC
CASSSPGRNYGYTF
>NA|TRBD2|TRBJ2-1|TRBV10-3
TGTGCCATCACGGCTAGCGGGAGGCGCTCCTACAATGAGCAGTTCTTC
CAITASGRRSYNEQFF
>NA|TRBD1|TRBJ2-1|TRBV7-3
TGTGCCAGCAGCCCTCGGGCAGGGGGCTACAATGAGCAGTTCTTC
CASSPRAGGYNEQFF
>NA|TRBD1|TRBJ1-4|TRBV7-9
TGTGCCAGCAGCTTAGTACAGGGGGGTCATGAAAAACTGTTTTTT
CASSLVQGGHEKLFF
>NA|NA|TRBJ2-7|TRBV6-1
TGTGCCATCAGACTTGGAGTCTACGAGCAGTACTTC
CAIRLGVYEQYF
>NA|NA|TRBJ2-1|TRBV6-5
TGTGCCAGCAGTAAGAATCTTGCGATCTACAATGAGCAGTTCTTC
CASSKNLAIYNEQFF
>NA|TRBD1|TRBJ1-5|TRBV7-9
TGTGCCAGCAGCTCGGGACAGCCAAATCAGCCCCAGCATTTT
CASSSGQPNQPQHF
>NA|TRBD2|TRBJ2-5|TRBV2
TGTGCCAGCCTAGCGGGAGGGCCGGAGACCCAGTACTTC
CASLAGGPETQYF
>NA|NA|TRBJ1-6|TRBV6-5
TGTGCCAGCAGTTACTCGGGCAGCTCACCCCTCCACTTT
CASSYSGSSPLHF
>NA|TRBD1|TRBJ1-4|TRBV6-1
TGTGCCAGCAGTGTAAGGGGGTTCGACAGGGAACTGTTTTTT
CASSVRGFDRELFF
>NA|TRBD2|TRBJ2-1|TRBV15
TGTGCCACCAGCAGAGGGGGACTAGCGGGAGGTTACAATGAGCAGTTCTTC
CATSRGGLAGGYNEQFF
>NA|TRBD1|TRBJ1-1|TRBV19
TGTGCCAGTATGGGGACAGCGGAACTGAACACTGAAGCTTTCTTT
CASMGTAELNTEAFF
>medium-sized|NA|TRBJ2-3|TRBV7-8
TGTGCCAGCAGCTTAGCGTCCTATAGCACAGATACGCAGTATTTT
CASSLASYSTDTQYF
>NA|TRBD2|TRBJ2-1|TRBV19
TGTGCCAGTAGTAAGGACCCTAGCGGGGGAACCTACAATGAGCAGTTCTTC
CASSKDPSGGTYNEQFF
>NA|NA|TRBJ1-5|TRBV7-2
TGTGCCAGCAGCTTAGGGCGGAACAATCAGCCCCAGCATTTT
CASSLGRNNQPQHF
>NA|TRBD2|TRBJ2-7|TRBV5-4
TGTGCCAGCAGCTTGAGGCGGGAGAAGCCCTACGAGCAGTACTTC
CASSLRREKPYEQYF
>NA|TRBD1|TRBJ2-7|TRBV2
TGTGCCAGCAGTGAACAGGGGGTCCTCCCCTACGAGCAGTACTTC
CASSEQGVLPYEQYF
>NA|TRBD2|TRBJ2-7|TRBV7-8
TGTGCCAGCAGCTTGAGGGCTAGCGGGGCCTACGAGCAGTACTTC
CASSLRASGAYEQYF
>NA|NA|TRBJ2-7|TRBV14
TGTGCCAGCAGCCCCCGGGACTCAGCCTACGAGCAGTACTTC
CASSPRDSAYEQYF
>NA|NA|TRBJ1-1|TRBV5-1
TGCGCCAGCAGTACCGGACAGATGAACACTGAAGCTTTCTTT
CASSTGQMNTEAFF
>NA|TRBD1|TRBJ1-6|TRBV5-6
TGTGCCAGCAGCCCAGGGGGGTATTATGAAAATTCACCCCTCCACTTT
CASSPGGYYENSPLHF
>NA|TRBD2|TRBJ2-1|TRBV19
TGTGCCAGTAGTCCTAGCGGGCTACCTTACAATGAGCAGTTCTTC
CASSPSGLPYNEQFF
>NA|TRBD2|TRBJ2-7|TRBV28
TGTGCCAGCAGTCCTCATACTAGCGGGAGGGCCGGCGAGCAGTACTTC
CASSPHTSGRAGEQYF
>NA|TRBD2|TRBJ2-5|TRBV6-6
TGTGCCAGCAGGAGCGGGAGGGCCCGAGAGACCCAGTACTTC
CASRSGRARETQYF
>NA|TRBD2|TRBJ2-7|TRBV4-3
TGCGCCAGCAGCCGAGGGACTAGCGGCACCTACGAGCAGTACTTC
CASSRGTSGTYEQYF
>NA|TRBD2|TRBJ2-7|TRBV7-6
TGTGCCAGCAGCTTAGGACTAGCGGGGACATCCTACGAGCAGTACTTC
CASSLGLAGTSYEQYF
>NA|TRBD1|TRBJ2-2|TRBV5-1
TGCGCCAGCAGCTCCCAGGGGGCTTACGGGGAGCTGTTTTTT
CASSSQGAYGELFF
>NA|TRBD2|TRBJ2-1|TRBV19
TGTGCCAGTAGTAAGGAGGGTTCTAGCGGGAGGGCCTACAATGAGCAGTTCTTC
CASSKEGSSGRAYNEQFF
>NA|TRBD1|TRBJ2-3|TRBV5-4
TGTGCCATTTCAGGGGGCGGCACAGATACGCAGTATTTT
CAISGGGTDTQYF
>NA|TRBD1|TRBJ1-2|TRBV19
TGTGCCAGTCGTCCCCTGACAGGGAACTATGGCTACACCTTC
CASRPLTGNYGYTF
>NA|TRBD1|TRBJ2-7|TRBV6-5
TGTGCCAGCAGCCATGACAGGGGAGGACACGAGCAGTACTTC
CASSHDRGGHEQYF
>NA|NA|TRBJ1-3|TRBV7-9
TGTGCCAGCAGCTTAGATTCGGCGGTAGGAAACACCATATATTTT
CASSLDSAVGNTIYF
>NA|NA|TRBJ1-1|TRBV28
TGTGCCAGCAGTTACCTAGGACAGTGGAACACTGAAGCTTTCTTT
CASSYLGQWNTEAFF
>NA|NA|TRBJ2-2|TRBV2
TGTGCCAGCACACAGTACGCCGGGGAGCTGTTTTTT
CASTQYAGELFF
>NA|TRBD2|TRBJ2-1|TRBV29-1
TGCAGCGTTCCCCCCGGACTAGCGGGAAGCTCCTACAATGAGCAGTTCTTC
CSVPPGLAGSSYNEQFF
>NA|NA|TRBJ2-5|TRBV5-1
TGCGCCAGCAGCGTAGGACAGCTACAAGAGACCCAGTACTTC
CASSVGQLQETQYF
>NA|NA|TRBJ2-7|TRBV7-9
TGTGCCAGCAGCCCCGGTCCCCTCGAGCAGTACTTC
CASSPGPLEQYF
>NA|NA|TRBJ2-7|TRBV27
TGTGCCAGCAGTTTAGCCAGGGGCAGCGAGCAGTACTTC
CASSLARGSEQYF
>NA|TRBD2|TRBJ2-1|TRBV5-1
TGCGCCAGCAGCTCATTAGCGGGTTTCCACAATGAGCAGTTCTTC
CASSSLAGFHNEQFF
>NA|TRBD1|TRBJ2-7|TRBV11-2
TGTGCCAGCAGCTTAGTCGTCGGGACAGGGTCCTACGAGCAGTACTTC
CASSLVVGTGSYEQYF
>NA|TRBD1|TRBJ2-7|TRBV7-3
TGTGCCAGCAGCTCCCCCGACAGGGGGCGAAACGAGCAGTACTTC
CASSSPDRGRNEQYF